This T cell receptor (beta chain) derives from a study of T cell responses to AZD1222 COVID-19 vaccine. Study-wide findings and caveats: Unmutated variant regions are reportedly the target of nearly half of TCRs that are spike-specific. Two AZD1222 administrations were followed by greater Spike-specific TCR breadth and depth. There were mostly white British donors and more females than males, and clonal diversity was possibly underestimated. At baseline, just 5 or 6 AZD1222 recipients tested seropositive.

Libraries were prepared by immunoSEQ multiplex PCR; TCRdb keeps only in-frame clonotypes and omits some of them. The sample yields 130,000 to 150,000 clones, roughly 90% seen once. This clone showed up just a few times. Antigen: not known. Trimming left V 0 bases short and J 5 bases short, with 8 bases between. The CDR3 extends over 14 amino acids. Germline CDR1 SGHKS, CDR2 YYEKEE (reference sequence). The clonotype was recovered from an adult in good health. Sequenced here: peripheral blood, sampled on day 0 of AZD1222 vaccination. The rearrangement links TRBV5-5 to TRBJ1-4, with D unclear. CDR3 sequence: CASSLVPSNEKLFF. In DNA, the CDR3 is TGTGCCAGCAGCTTGGTGCCTTCCAATGAAAAACTGTTTTTT.